This T cell receptor (beta chain) was profiled in a study of cytomegalovirus exposure and HLA in healthy donors. The PCR employed 60 Vbeta primers together with 13 Jbeta primers. Assay: immunoSEQ multiplex PCR; the TCRdb copy retains only in-frame clones and omits some. Of roughly 250,000 clones listed, 75% to 90% are singletons. Germline CDR1 reads SGHVS; CDR2 reads FNYEAQ. The CDR3 totals 15 residues. V shed 1 base and J shed 0 bases, with 7 bases lying between them. The receptor comes from a girl aged 2-15 years in good health and CMV-seronegative. Material: PBMCs. The rearrangement joins TRBV7-6 to TRBJ2-1; D perhaps matches TRBD2 (6 bases). The CDR3 spells CASSLGGLSYNEQFF. The CDR3 DNA reads as TGTGCCAGCAGCTTAGGGGGACTCTCCTACAATGAGCAGTTCTTC.